A selection of T cell receptor beta chains follows, all from one sample in a study of beta chain features in type 1 diabetes. TCRdb's copy holds only in-frame clones and misses some; the assay was immunoSEQ multiplex PCR. The table lists under 200,000 clones, under 13% of them singletons. Material: central memory CD4+ T cells from blood. The receptor set was obtained from a young man with type 1 diabetes. Each CDR3 is given with its conserved first and last residue.

V | length | CDR3
TRBV7-9 | 16 | CASSSGQSNSNQPQHF
TRBV6-6 | 16 | CASSPGLGTGEETQYF
TRBV7-2 | 17 | CASSLYSGTGSPYEQYF
TRBV5-1 | 15 | CASSSRDRGAGEQYF
TRBV15 | 14 | CATSRVLSAGELFF
TRBV19 | 13 | CASRDIPYNEQFF
TRBV18 | 17 | CASSPHRMGPTNEKLFF
TRBV25-1 | 13 | CASSEWEVKTQYF
TRBV2 | 12 | CASSETRNEQYF
TRBV13 | 16 | CASSTTQGFYSYEQYF
TRBV6-1 | 14 | CASSFGRSYNEQFF
TRBV4-2 | 16 | CASSPNSGNSYNEQFF
TRBV9 | 15 | CASSVVASRTGELFF
TRBV7-2 | 12 | CASSATRATQYF
TRBV4-1 | 14 | CASSQEFIGDRQFF
TRBV9 | 16 | CASSGFSGTSTDTQYF
TRBV5-1 | 17 | CASSPGTSGWSSYEQYF
TRBV7-2 | 13 | CASSPGQGNGYTF
TRBV29-1 | 13 | CSTDRGHQETQYF
TRBV7-2 | 13 | CASSLARDYGYTF
TRBV4-3 | 15 | CASSPTSGRTYEQYF
TRBV7-2 | 14 | CASSLRGTQETQYF
TRBV18 | 16 | CASSPRSGEGSETQYF
TRBV6-5 | 14 | CASSFREGTYEQYF
TRBV20-1 | 10 | CRTANYGYTF
TRBV5-4 | 15 | CASSPRQGWNQPQHF
TRBV9 | 14 | CASSADPRGTEAFF
TRBV4-3 | 18 | CASSQASGGPNSYNEQFF
TRBV7-3 | 13 | CASSAEGSTEAFF
TRBV29-1 | 11 | CSVEGEDGYTF
TRBV2 | 14 | CASSEQGPNEKLFF
TRBV4-2 | 16 | CASSQVYLAGLNEQFF
TRBV28 | 12 | CASSFTLNEQFF
TRBV27 | 13 | CASSFVREDEAFF
TRBV5-1 | 14 | CASSLSTSSETQYF
TRBV6-6 | 14 | CASRFTTGTLIQYF
TRBV27 | 14 | CASSLRGRAYEQYF
TRBV7-3 | 13 | CASSLQMNTEAFF
TRBV5-1 | 15 | CASSSQGGANEKLFF
TRBV20-1 | 11 | CSYGQNYGYTF
TRBV11-3 | 15 | CASSTGQGDTGELFF
TRBV14 | 13 | CASRGQPHTEAFF
TRBV9 | 15 | CASTRTGSGANVLTF
TRBV7-8 | 16 | CASSLVAGGTVDTQYF
TRBV28 | 14 | CASSRQTAGVEAFF
TRBV7-8 | 12 | CAAGGSYNEQFF
TRBV7-9 | 12 | CASSPEGGGQYF
TRBV21-1 | 16 | CASSKGKRELAYEQYF